This T cell receptor (beta chain) was sequenced in a study of cytomegalovirus exposure and HLA in healthy donors. Concerning this clone itself: Its specificity is not known.

CDR3 size: 14 residues. Trimming removed 6 bases at V and 3 bases at J, with 16 bases between. Per germline, CDR1 SGHRS and CDR2 YFSETQ. Whole-study results and caveats: DRB1 showed the most TCR associations and HLA-C the fewest in a later analysis, as rates varied by HLA locus. The authors later linked a missense DCLRE1C variant to TCR beta V- and J-gene trimming. Presence/absence comparisons presumed near-even sequencing depth among donors.

The PCR contained 60 Vbeta and 13 Jbeta primers. The protocol was immunoSEQ multiplex PCR, while the TCRdb copy is restricted to in-frame clones and leaves out a portion. The sample includes about 120,000 clones, under 80% of them seen just once. This TCR was recovered from a woman aged 50 to 60 in good health and CMV-seropositive. Sequenced: PBMCs. The chain links TRBV5-1 to TRBJ2-7; D ambiguous. The CDR3 is CASKETPALYEQYF. In nucleotides, the CDR3 is TGCGCCAGCAAGGAGACGCCGGCCCTCTACGAGCAGTACTTC.